The clone carrying this T cell receptor (beta chain) has a single count. TCRdb's copy holds only in-frame clones and misses some; the assay was immunoSEQ multiplex PCR. The sample lists 83,000 or so clones; around four fifths were seen once. These data are taken from a study of OX40 agonist ivuxolimab in advanced cancers. Study-wide background: A mean age of around 66 years, range about 20 to 79, was recorded, and 70% to 85% were male.

This TCR was sampled from an adult with an advanced solid tumor such as melanoma, head and neck, liver or kidney cancer. The input for sequencing was CD4+ or CD8+ T cells sorted from blood, taken in a trial of the OX40 agonist ivuxolimab.

The CDR3: CSSGTTYEQYF. The CDR3 bases are TGCAGTTCCGGGACGACCTACGAGCAGTACTTC. This chain links TRBV20-1 with TRBJ2-7, with D perhaps TRBD1 or TRBD2 (5 bases each). CDR1 DFQATT and CDR2 SNEGSKA come from the germline V gene (reference sequence). This CDR3 has 11 residues. Trimming shortened V by 8 bases and J by 2 bases, and 10 bases separated the two germline ends.